The 11 T cell receptor beta chains given below trace back to one sample, sequenced in a study of cytomegalovirus exposure and HLA in healthy donors. PCR used 60 Vbeta primers and 13 Jbeta primers. The table came from immunoSEQ multiplex PCR; TCRdb's copy has only in-frame clones and leaves some out. The sample shows about 260,000 clones, 84% of them seen only once. Sequencing was performed on PBMCs. All receptors come from a woman between 40 and 50 years old in good health and CMV-seropositive.

The CDR3 DNA is TGTGCCAGCAGTTTATACCCCCCCGGGAGGGCCGCCTACAATGAGCAGTTCTTC. Amino acid sequence: CASSLYPPGRAAYNEQFF. The chain uses TRBV27 and TRBJ2-1; TRBD2 aligns across 8 bases. CDR3 length: 18 amino acids. Germline V gives CDR1 MNHEY, CDR2 SMNVEV (reference sequence). V lost 1 base, J lost 2 bases, and 10 bases stayed unmatched.

The chain combines TRBV9 with TRBJ2-7, with 8 nucleotides matching TRBD1. The CDR3 covers 15 residues. Per germline, CDR1 SGDLS and CDR2 YYNGEE. With V trimmed by 3 bases and J by 2 bases, 7 bases remained unmatched. The CDR3 DNA follows: TGTGCCAGCAGCGAATCGGGGACAGGAGCCTACGAGCAGTACTTC. It encodes CASSESGTGAYEQYF.

The chain carries TRBV6-1 and TRBJ2-7; a weak D match, TRBD2 (6 bases). Germline CDR1 is MNHNS and CDR2 is SASEGT. V lost 8 bases and J lost 1, with 12 bases in between. The CDR3 is 13 residues long. The CDR3 sequence is CASLSGQSYEQYF. The DNA of the CDR3 is TGTGCCAGCCTCAGCGGGCAGTCCTACGAGCAGTACTTC.

This chain joins TRBV27 and TRBJ2-5; 11 nucleotides agree with TRBD2. V lost 5 bases to trimming and J lost 11 bases; unmatched junction nucleotides: 13. Germline V gene lookup returns CDR1 MNHEY and CDR2 SMNVEV (reference sequence). This CDR3 has 15 residues. The CDR3: CASSGTSGPTQGQYF. The CDR3, as DNA: TGTGCCAGCAGTGGGACTAGCGGCCCCACTCAGGGGCAGTACTTC.

The V call is TRBV5-4, the J call TRBJ2-5; D is possibly TRBD2 (6 bases). The CDR3 is 16 amino acids. Germline CDR1 SGHNT, CDR2 YYREEE (reference sequence). Deletions cut 0 bases from V and 5 bases from J, with 17 bases between. Here the CDR3 reads CASSLGTTVPGETQYF. Written as DNA, the CDR3 is TGTGCCAGCAGCTTGGGGACTACCGTCCCGGGGGAGACCCAGTACTTC.

The chain is built from TRBV27 and TRBJ2-3; tentative D call: TRBD2 (6 bases). With 3 bases removed from V and 3 bases from J, the gap between germline ends came to 19 bases. CDR1 is MNHEY and CDR2 is SMNVEV in the germline V gene (reference sequence). The CDR3 contains 17 residues. The CDR3 here is CASSFRKSSEATDTQYF. The CDR3 DNA is TGTGCCAGCAGTTTCCGGAAGTCTAGCGAGGCTACAGATACGCAGTATTTT.

In DNA form, the CDR3 reads TGTGCCAGCAGTTTCGACAGCTACGAGCAGTACTTC. Translated: CASSFDSYEQYF. This rearrangement joins TRBV27 to TRBJ2-7; tentative D call: TRBD1 (5 bases). CDR1 and CDR2 from the germline V gene are MNHEY and SMNVEV (reference sequence). The CDR3 consists of 12 residues. V lost 3 bases and J 3 bases, leaving 6 bases between the germline ends.

This chain joins TRBV6-5 and TRBJ2-7; 7 bases line up with TRBD2. The CDR3 sequence is 13 residues long. With 8 bases clipped from V and 7 bases from J, the junction kept 11 bases outside the gene matches. The germline V gene encodes CDR1 MNHEY and CDR2 SVGAGI. CDR3 region: CASGGGRAQEQYF. CDR3 sequence (DNA): TGTGCCAGCGGGGGGGGGAGGGCCCAAGAGCAGTACTTC.

The chain combines TRBV29-1 with TRBJ2-5, with 7 bases that match TRBD1. The ends lost 6 bases at V and 5 bases at J; junction bases unmatched: 12. Germline loops: CDR1 SQVTM, CDR2 ANQGSEA. The CDR3 is 14 amino acids. This chain's CDR3 is CSVAPGQSVETQYF. For the CDR3, the DNA is TGCAGCGTAGCTCCGGGACAGTCCGTGGAGACCCAGTACTTC.

This rearrangement joins TRBV19 to TRBJ2-5; 7 bases match TRBD2. Unmatched junction bases numbered 7, after V lost 5 bases and J lost 4 bases. The CDR3 totals 14 residues. Per the germline V gene, CDR1 is LNHDA and CDR2 is SQIVND (reference sequence). CDR3 amino acids: CASSVSGNGETQYF. The CDR3 DNA follows: TGTGCCAGTAGTGTGAGCGGGAATGGAGAGACCCAGTACTTC.

The chain is built from TRBV18 and TRBJ1-1, with 12 bases fitting TRBD1. The CDR3 consists of 17 residues. Losses at the gene ends were 4 bases for V and 2 bases for J; bases not matched to a gene: 8. CDR1 is KGHSH and CDR2 is LQKENI in the germline V gene. This CDR3 is CASSRGTGGNINTEAFF. The CDR3 coding sequence is TGTGCCAGCTCACGAGGGACAGGGGGCAACATTAACACTGAAGCTTTCTTT.